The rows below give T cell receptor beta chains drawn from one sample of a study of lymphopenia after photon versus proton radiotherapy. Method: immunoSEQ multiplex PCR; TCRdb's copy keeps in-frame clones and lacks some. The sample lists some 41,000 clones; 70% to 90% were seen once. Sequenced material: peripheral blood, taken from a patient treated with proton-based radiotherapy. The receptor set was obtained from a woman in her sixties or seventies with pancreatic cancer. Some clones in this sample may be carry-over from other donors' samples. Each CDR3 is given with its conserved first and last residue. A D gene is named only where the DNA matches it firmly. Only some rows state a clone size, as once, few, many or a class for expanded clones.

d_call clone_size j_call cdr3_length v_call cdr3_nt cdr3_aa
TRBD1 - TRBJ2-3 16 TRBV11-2 TGTGCCAGCAACCTTAGAGGGACAGGGGGCAGGGATACGCAGTATTTT CASNLRGTGGRDTQYF
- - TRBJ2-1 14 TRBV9 TGTGCCAGCAGCGTAGTATTGGGGGGTTATGAGCAGTTCTTC CASSVVLGGYEQFF
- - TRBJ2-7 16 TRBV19 TGTGCCAGTAGTATAGGAGAAGTGGGATCCCCTTACGAGCAGTACTTC CASSIGEVGSPYEQYF
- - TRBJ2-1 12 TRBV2 TGTGCCAGCAGGGGGGACGGCAATGAGCAGTTCTTC CASRGDGNEQFF
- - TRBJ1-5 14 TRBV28 TGTGCCAGCATTCGCTTGGGCATCAATCAGCCCCAGCATTTT CASIRLGINQPQHF
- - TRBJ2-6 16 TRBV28 TGTGCCAGCAGTGGGAGGATGGTCTCTGGGGCCAACGTCCTGACTTTC CASSGRMVSGANVLTF
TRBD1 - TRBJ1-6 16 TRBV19 TGTGCCAGTAGTATACGAGGGACAGGGGACCATTCACCCCTCCACTTT CASSIRGTGDHSPLHF
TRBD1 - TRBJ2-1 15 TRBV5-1 TGCGCCAGCAGCTTGGGTGGGACAGGGGGCCATGAGCAGTTCTTC CASSLGGTGGHEQFF
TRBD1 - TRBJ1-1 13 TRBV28 TGTGCCAGCAGTTCCCGACAGGGGGCAACAGCTTTCTTT CASSSRQGATAFF
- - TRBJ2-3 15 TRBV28 TGTGCCAGCAGTTTTGAGCTGGGGTTTAAGGGTACGCAGTATTTT CASSFELGFKGTQYF
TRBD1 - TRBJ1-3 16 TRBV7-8 TGTGCCAGCAGCGCTCCTACAGGGGGCACTGGAAACACCATATATTTT CASSAPTGGTGNTIYF
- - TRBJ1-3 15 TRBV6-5 TGTGCCAGCAGTTACATGTCGGGCTCTGGAAACACCATATATTTT CASSYMSGSGNTIYF
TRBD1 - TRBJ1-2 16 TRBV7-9 TGTGCCAGCAGCCAAGATTCCACCGGGACAGACTATGGCTACACCTTC CASSQDSTGTDYGYTF
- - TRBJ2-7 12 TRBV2 TGTGCCAGCAGCTATCACTCCTACGAGCAGTACTTC CASSYHSYEQYF
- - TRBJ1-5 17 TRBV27 TGTGCCAGCAGATTCCCAAGGGCCCGCTATAGCAATCAGCCCCAGCATTTT CASRFPRARYSNQPQHF
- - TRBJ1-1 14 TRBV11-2 TGTGCCAGCAGCTCCGTCGGCGGATACACTGAAGCTTTCTTT CASSSVGGYTEAFF
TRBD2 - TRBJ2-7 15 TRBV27 TGTGCCAGCAGTTCTAGGACTAGCGGGTTCTACGAGCAGTACTTC CASSSRTSGFYEQYF
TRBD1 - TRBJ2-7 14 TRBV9 TGTGCCAGCAGCGTAGCGACAGGGACCTACGAGCAGTACTTC CASSVATGTYEQYF
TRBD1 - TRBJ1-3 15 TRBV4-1 TGCGCCAGCAGCTCAGGACAGGGAGGTGGAAACACCATATATTTT CASSSGQGGGNTIYF
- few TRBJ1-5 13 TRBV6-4 TGTGCCAGCAGCACGGACCAAACCCAGCCCCAGCATTTT CASSTDQTQPQHF
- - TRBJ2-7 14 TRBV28 TGTGCCAGCAGGTTAAACCAGGGACCCTACGAGCAGTACTTC CASRLNQGPYEQYF
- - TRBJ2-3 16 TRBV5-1 TGCGCCAGCAGCTTGGAAGGCGGGTATAGCACAGATACGCAGTATTTT CASSLEGGYSTDTQYF
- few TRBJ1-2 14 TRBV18 TGTGCCAGCTCACCGGACCTAGCTAACTATGGCTACACCTTC CASSPDLANYGYTF
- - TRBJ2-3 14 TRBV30 TGTGCCTGGAGAGGTCGGGAACGGGCAGATACGCAGTATTTT CAWRGRERADTQYF
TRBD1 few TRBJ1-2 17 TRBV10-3 TGTGCCATCAGTGCCCCGAACGACAGGGAATTCGTGTTGGTCTACACCTTC CAISAPNDREFVLVYTF
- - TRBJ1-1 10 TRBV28 TGTGCCACCGACAGGCGGGAAGCTTTCTTT CATDRREAFF
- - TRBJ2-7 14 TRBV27 TGTGCCAGCAGTCTCGGGACGGTGGGCTACGAGCAGTACTTC CASSLGTVGYEQYF
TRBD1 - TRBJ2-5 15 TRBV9 TGTGCCAGCAGCGGATCTGGGACAGGTGAAGAGACCCAGTACTTC CASSGSGTGEETQYF
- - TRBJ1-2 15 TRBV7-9 TGTGCCAGCAGCCAGGGACACCAATATAACTATGGCTACACCTTC CASSQGHQYNYGYTF
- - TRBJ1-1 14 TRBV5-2 TGCGCCAGCAGCACTCGGACAGAGGGGACTGAAGCTTTCTTT CASSTRTEGTEAFF
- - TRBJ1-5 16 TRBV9 TGTGCCAGCAGCGTAGGGGGACCGAATAGCAATCAGCCCCAGCATTTT CASSVGGPNSNQPQHF
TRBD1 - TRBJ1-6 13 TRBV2 TGTGCCAGCGGGACAGGGCGGTATTCACCCCTCCACTTT CASGTGRYSPLHF
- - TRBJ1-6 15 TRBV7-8 TGTGCCAGCAGCGAAATTCGGGCAGAGAATTCACCCCTCCACTTT CASSEIRAENSPLHF
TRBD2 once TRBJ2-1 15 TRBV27 TGTGCCAGCAGTTTACTAGCGGAACCCTACAATGAGCAGTTCTTC CASSLLAEPYNEQFF
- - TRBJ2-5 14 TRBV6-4 TGTGCCAGCAGTGAAGGTAGCGGTCAAGAGACCCAGTACTTC CASSEGSGQETQYF
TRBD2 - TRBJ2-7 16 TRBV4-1 TGCGCCAGCAGCCATGATCTAGCGGGGGCAACCTACGAGCAGTACTTC CASSHDLAGATYEQYF
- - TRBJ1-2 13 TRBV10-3 TGTGCCATCGATTCCCCAGGGGACTATGGCTACACCTTC CAIDSPGDYGYTF
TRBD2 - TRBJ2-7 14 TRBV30 TGTGCCTGGGGGCCTAGCGGGAGATACTACGAGCAGTACTTC CAWGPSGRYYEQYF
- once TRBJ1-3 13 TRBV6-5 TGTGCCAGCAGTCCCGACGGATTTGGGACCATATATTTT CASSPDGFGTIYF
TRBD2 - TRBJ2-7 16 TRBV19 TGTGCCAGTAGTATGGTTTCCGGGACTAGACTTGCCGAGCAGTACTTC CASSMVSGTRLAEQYF
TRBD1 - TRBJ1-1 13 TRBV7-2 TGTGCCAGCAGCTTCGACAGGGACACTGAAGCTTTCTTT CASSFDRDTEAFF
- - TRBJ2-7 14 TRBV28 TGTGCCAGCAGTTTTAGTTGGGGGGATTACGAGCAGTACTTC CASSFSWGDYEQYF
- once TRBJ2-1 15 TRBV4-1 TGCGCCAGCAGCCGAATTTGGACTACCTACAATGAGCAGTTCTTC CASSRIWTTYNEQFF
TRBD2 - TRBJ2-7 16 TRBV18 TGTGCCAGCTCACCACCGTACCGGGAGGTGGAAAAAGAGCAGTACTTC CASSPPYREVEKEQYF
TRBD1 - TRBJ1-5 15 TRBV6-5 TGTGCCAGCAGGGAGACAGGGCAGAGGAATCAGCCCCAGCATTTT CASRETGQRNQPQHF
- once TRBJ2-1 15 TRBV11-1 TGTGCCAGCAGCTTAGACCTCGGCGTCTACAATGAGCAGTTCTTC CASSLDLGVYNEQFF
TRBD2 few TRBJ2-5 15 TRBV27 TGTGCCAGCAGTTTTTCTAGCGGGAGACTTGAGACCCAGTACTTC CASSFSSGRLETQYF
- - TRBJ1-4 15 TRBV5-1 TGCGCCAGCAGCTTGGCGGAGATGGCTAATGAAAAACTGTTTTTT CASSLAEMANEKLFF
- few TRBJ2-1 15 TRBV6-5 TGTGCCAGCAGTTACTCGGGGACGGATACGGGTGAGCAGTTCTTC CASSYSGTDTGEQFF
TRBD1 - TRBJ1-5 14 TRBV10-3 TGTGCCATCAGTGAGGACAGGGTCAACCAGCCCCAGCATTTT CAISEDRVNQPQHF
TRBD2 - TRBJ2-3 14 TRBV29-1 TGCAGCTCCCGCGGGGGGATCGGCACAGATACGCAGTATTTT CSSRGGIGTDTQYF
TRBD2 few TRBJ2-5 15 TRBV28 TGTGCCAGCAGTTCGCGGACTAGCGGAAAAGAGACCCAGTACTTC CASSSRTSGKETQYF